This TCR beta chain was sequenced during a study of T cell responses to AZD1222 COVID-19 vaccine. Study-wide context: Both about-4-week and about-12-week second-dose recipients were combined. Points from the study as a whole: Repertoires were collected only later (after the peak T cell response had occurred). The study identified only five or six AZD1222 recipients as seropositive at baseline. Unmutated regions of variants are reportedly targeted by nearly half of spike-specific TCRs.

Repertoires were generated with immunoSEQ multiplex PCR, while TCRdb's copy carries only in-frame clones and drops some. The sample has approximately 85,000 clones; around 85% are singletons. The CDR3 extends over 16 amino acids. Germline loops: CDR1 MGHRA, CDR2 YSYEKL. Trimming at V came to 1 base and at J to 0 bases, leaving 2 bases not matched to a gene. For this clone: What it binds is not known.

The chain joins TRBV4-1 to TRBJ2-7; 11 nucleotides match TRBD1. The source was peripheral blood, collected on day 0 of AZD1222 vaccination. The TCR comes from an adult in good health. The CDR3 region has the DNA TGCGCCAGCAGCCAAGGGACAGGGGGCCGCTCCTACGAGCAGTACTTC. It encodes CASSQGTGGRSYEQYF.